This paragraph reports one TCR beta chain. Authors' data handling: Reference gene primer amplification gave nucleated cell count estimates. TCRdb's table, derived via immunoSEQ multiplex PCR, lists solely in-frame clones and lacks some. The V and J calls and the clone size are those of that table, but D and trimming were determined from the DNA. This sample yields approximately 200,000 clones, of which 89% are seen a single time; 2% to 2.5% belongs to the top ten. This sample was included in a study of blood T cell repertoires in COVID-19. Germline V CDR1 and CDR2: MNHNY, SVGAGI (reference sequence). CDR3 length: 14 amino acids. V lost 7 bases, J lost 3 bases, and 8 bases stayed unmatched.

This receptor was taken from a woman in her thirties or forties with acute COVID-19. Sequenced material: PBMCs or T cells enriched from blood (not recorded which). This sequence joins TRBV6-6 and TRBJ2-7; 8 bases agree with TRBD1. The DNA of the CDR3 is TGTGCCAGCAAGTCCGGACAGGGCGTCTACGAGCAGTACTTC. It translates to CASKSGQGVYEQYF.